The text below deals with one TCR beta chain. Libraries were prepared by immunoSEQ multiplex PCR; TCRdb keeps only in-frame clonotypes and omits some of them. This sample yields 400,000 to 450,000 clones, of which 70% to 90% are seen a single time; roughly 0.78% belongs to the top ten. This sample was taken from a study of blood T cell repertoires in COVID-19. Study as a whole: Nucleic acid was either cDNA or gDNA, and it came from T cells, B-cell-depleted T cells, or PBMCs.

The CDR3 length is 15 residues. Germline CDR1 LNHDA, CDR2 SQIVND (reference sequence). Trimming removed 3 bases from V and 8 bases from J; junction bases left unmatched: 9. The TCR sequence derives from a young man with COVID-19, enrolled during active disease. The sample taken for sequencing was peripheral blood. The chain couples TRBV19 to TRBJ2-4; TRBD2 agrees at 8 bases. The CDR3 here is CASSMPPGGADIQYF. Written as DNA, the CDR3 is TGTGCCAGTAGTATGCCCCCCGGGGGGGCCGACATTCAGTACTTC.